The present T cell receptor (beta chain) was sequenced within a study of blood T cell repertoires in COVID-19. The CDR3 is made up of 13 amino acids. The germline V gene has CDR1 LNHDA and CDR2 SQIVND (reference sequence). The V and J ends lost 9 bases and 6 bases, in that order; junction bases with no gene match: 7. In the authors' workflow: Nucleated cell number was recorded as an estimate derived from reference gene primer amplification. Sequencing was performed with immunoSEQ multiplex PCR; in TCRdb, only in-frame clones are kept and a portion is missing. V, J and clone size are taken as reported in that table, and D and trimming were inferred from the DNA itself. The table shows some 210,000 clones, with over 70% occurring only once.

Sequencing was carried out using peripheral blood. This TCR came from a man aged 50 to 59 with active or convalescent COVID-19. The genes are TRBV19 and TRBJ1-5; 8 nucleotides agree with TRBD1. The CDR3 DNA is TGTGCCAGCGGGACAGGACGGCGTCAGCCCCAGCATTTT. Translation: CASGTGRRQPQHF.